Shown below are 4 T cell receptor beta chains from a single sample sequenced in a study of cytomegalovirus exposure and HLA in healthy donors. Researchers ran the PCR with 60 Vbeta and 13 Jbeta primers. TCRdb's copy holds only in-frame clones and misses some; the assay was immunoSEQ multiplex PCR. The table has 120,000 to 150,000 clones, 60% to 85% seen once. The specimen sequenced was PBMCs. All receptors derive from a male donor in good health and CMV-seropositive.

This clone has a single count. The rearrangement joins TRBV5-6 to TRBJ2-4; 7 nucleotides line up with TRBD1. Germline V gene data show CDR1 as SGHDT and CDR2 as YYEEEE. V gave up 1 base and J gave up 5 bases; unmatched junction bases: 0. This CDR3 is 13 amino acids long. DNA for the CDR3: TGTGCCAGCAGCTTGACAGGGGAAAACATTCAGTACTTC. Encoded protein: CASSLTGENIQYF.

This rearrangement joins TRBV19 to TRBJ1-5; tentatively, D is TRBD1 (5 bases). The germline V and J ends were trimmed by 5 bases and 1 base, with 9 bases remaining between them. This CDR3 is built from 14 residues. Germline CDR1 is LNHDA and CDR2 is SQIVND (reference sequence). CDR3 sequence: CASSLRQSNQPQHF. The CDR3 coding sequence is TGTGCCAGTAGTCTACGACAGAGCAATCAGCCCCAGCATTTT. Full variable domain (rest looked up from reference TRBV19 and TRBJ1-5): DGGITQSPKYLFRKEGQNVTLSCEQNLNHDAMYWYRQDPGQGLRLIYYSQIVNDFQKGDIAEGYSVSREKKESFPLTVTSAQKNPTAFYLCASSLRQSNQPQHFGDGTRLSIL.

This chain joins TRBV19 and TRBJ1-5; no reliable D call. Per germline, CDR1 LNHDA and CDR2 SQIVND (reference sequence). V gave up 2 bases and J gave up 4 bases, with 12 bases separating them. This CDR3 has 15 residues. The CDR3 sequence is CASSIRRELNQPQHF. The CDR3 DNA follows: TGTGCCAGTAGTATAAGGCGGGAATTGAATCAGCCCCAGCATTTT.

The chain uses TRBV9 and TRBJ2-5; 10 positions agree with TRBD2. The ends lost 1 base at V and 4 bases at J; junction bases unmatched: 4. CDR1 is SGDLS, CDR2 YYNGEE, per germline. This CDR3 is 15 amino acids long. CDR3 protein: CASSVKLAGVETQYF. The CDR3 nucleotides read TGTGCCAGCAGCGTAAAGCTAGCGGGAGTAGAGACCCAGTACTTC.